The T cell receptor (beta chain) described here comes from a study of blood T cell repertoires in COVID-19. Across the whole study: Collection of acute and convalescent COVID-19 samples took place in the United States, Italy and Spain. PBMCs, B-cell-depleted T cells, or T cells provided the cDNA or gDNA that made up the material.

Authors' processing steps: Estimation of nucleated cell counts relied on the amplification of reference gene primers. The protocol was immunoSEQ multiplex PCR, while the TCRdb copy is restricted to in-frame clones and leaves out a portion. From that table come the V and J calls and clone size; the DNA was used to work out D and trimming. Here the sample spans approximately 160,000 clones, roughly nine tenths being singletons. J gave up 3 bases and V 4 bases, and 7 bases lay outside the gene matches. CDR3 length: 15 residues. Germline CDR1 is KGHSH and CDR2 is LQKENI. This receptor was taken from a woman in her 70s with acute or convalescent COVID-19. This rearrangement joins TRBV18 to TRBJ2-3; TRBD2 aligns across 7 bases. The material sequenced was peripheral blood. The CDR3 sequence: CASSLRGLGTDTQYF. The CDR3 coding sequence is TGTGCCAGCTCACTTCGAGGACTAGGTACAGATACGCAGTATTTT.